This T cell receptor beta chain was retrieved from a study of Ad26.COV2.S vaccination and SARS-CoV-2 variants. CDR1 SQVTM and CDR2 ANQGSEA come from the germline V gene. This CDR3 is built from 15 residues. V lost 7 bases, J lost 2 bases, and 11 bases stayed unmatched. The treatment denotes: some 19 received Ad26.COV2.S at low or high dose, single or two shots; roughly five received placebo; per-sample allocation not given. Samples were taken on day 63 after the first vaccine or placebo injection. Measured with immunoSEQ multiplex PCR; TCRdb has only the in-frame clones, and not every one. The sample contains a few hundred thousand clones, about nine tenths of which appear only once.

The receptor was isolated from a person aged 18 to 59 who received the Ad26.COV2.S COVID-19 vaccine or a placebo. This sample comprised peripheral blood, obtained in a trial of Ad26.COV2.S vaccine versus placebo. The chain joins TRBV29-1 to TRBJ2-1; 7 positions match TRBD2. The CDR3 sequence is CSAPGRGVPYNEQFF. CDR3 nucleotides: TGCAGCGCCCCGGGACGGGGGGTTCCCTACAATGAGCAGTTCTTC.